Sequencing of this T cell receptor beta chain was carried out in a study of T cells in Graves' hyperthyroidism and ophthalmopathy. Hyperthyroidism had been newly diagnosed in patients aged 18 to 65, and its duration was under 2 months. The source material, RNA transcripts, was used to amplify TCR beta CDR3 regions. The HTBI primer set served for first-round RT-PCR of the TCR CDR3. TCRdb re-called the multiplex PCR reads with MiXCR, one entry per CDR3 protein. The sample includes about 92,000 distinct CDR3 sequences, around 50% of them seen just once. The TCR was taken from a woman in her thirties or forties with Graves' hyperthyroidism. The sample comprised blood.

The CDR3 here is CSVETSGGSYEQYF. DNA for the CDR3: TGCAGCGTCGAGACTAGCGGAGGCTCCTACGAGCAGTACTTC. This rearrangement joins TRBV29-1 to TRBJ2-7; the match to TRBD2 covers 9 bases. Germline V gives CDR1 SQVTM, CDR2 ANQGSEA. The CDR3 consists of 14 residues. Unmatched junction bases numbered 6, after V lost 6 bases and J lost 0 bases.